The clone carrying this T cell receptor beta chain has just a few counts. The antigen is unknown. These data are taken from a study of early T cells in non-severe SARS-CoV-2 infection. General study findings and limits: There was a bias toward anti-spike CD8 responses in VDJdb matching, which missed private and CD4 specificities.

Individual cDNA molecules were tagged with unique molecular identifiers. MiXCR, run by TCRdb on the 5' RACE reads, gives a single entry per CDR3 protein. This sample has about 69,000 distinct CDR3 sequences, with about an eighth found just once. The CDR3 is 15 amino acids. CDR1 and CDR2 from the germline V gene are MNHEY and SVGAGI. V lost 5 bases and J lost 0; bases outside the gene matches: 1. The sequence was obtained from an adult who was a healthcare worker with PCR-confirmed SARS-CoV-2 infection or an uninfected control (not recorded which). The genes are TRBV6-5 and TRBJ2-5, with 12 positions matching TRBD2. What was sequenced was whole blood. In DNA, the CDR3 is TGTGCCAGCAGTCGACTAGCGGGGGACCAAGAGACCCAGTACTTC. Residues: CASSRLAGDQETQYF.